A single sample is the source of the 4 T cell receptor beta chains below, sequenced in a study of control samples from healthy donors and cancer patients (dated by TCRdb to 2019 to 2021). The library was obtained by the immunoSEQ multiplex PCR assay. What TCRdb holds here is the immuneACCESS table cut down to in-frame rearrangements. Part of the clones is not present; checked against another copy, under half of the missing clones reflect an unresolved V gene, and the others are unexplained. Across this sample there are more than 95,000 clones, with over 75% seen only once. Around 1.7% of the sample lies in the top ten. The specimen was blood. The receptors derive from a man between 18 and 35 years old in good health.

This chain uses TRBV6-2 or TRBV6-3 with TRBJ2-1; D not resolved. CDR3 size: 15 residues. From germline, CDR1 is MNHEY and CDR2 SVGEGT. V was shortened by 4 bases and J by 4 bases, with 14 bases between the two germline ends. CDR3 amino acids: CASSLQEGSYNEQFF. CDR3 coding DNA: TGTGCCAGCAGTTTGCAGGAAGGATCGTACAATGAGCAGTTCTTC.

This clone appeared a few times. V and J are TRBV5-4 and TRBJ2-5, with 7 bases lining up with TRBD1. The CDR3 sequence is 13 residues long. CDR1 is SGHNT, CDR2 YYREEE, per germline (reference sequence). With 4 bases clipped from V and 5 bases from J, the junction kept 5 bases outside the gene matches. The CDR3 nucleotides read TGTGCCAGCAGCCATACAGGGGAGGAGACCCAGTACTTC. It is translated as CASSHTGEETQYF.

V usage is TRBV7-9 and J usage is TRBJ1-2; TRBD1 aligns across 7 bases. The germline CDR1 and CDR2 sequences are SEHNR and FQNEAQ (reference sequence). V shed 4 bases, J shed 0 bases, and the junction held 5 bases outside the gene matches. The length of the CDR3 is 15 residues. The CDR3, as DNA: TGTGCCAGCAGCTCGGGACAGCCAACTAACTATGGCTACACCTTC. Its translation: CASSSGQPTNYGYTF. Using reference TRBV7-9 and TRBJ1-2 for the parts outside the CDR3, the full variable domain is DTGVSQNPRHKITKRGQNVTFRCDPISEHNRLYWYRQTLGQGPEFLTYFQNEAQLEKSRLLSDRFSAERPKGSFSTLEIQRTEQGDSAMYLCASSSGQPTNYGYTFGSGTRLTVV.

The chain carries TRBV28 and TRBJ1-5; 12 positions match TRBD1. V was pared by 2 bases and J by 8 bases, with 4 bases of the junction left unmatched. CDR3 size: 15 residues. Germline lookup yields CDR1 MDHEN and CDR2 SYDVKM. CDR3 nucleotides: TGTGCCAGCAGTTTAGGGGGACAGGGGGCTAAGCCCCAGCATTTT. Amino acids: CASSLGGQGAKPQHF.